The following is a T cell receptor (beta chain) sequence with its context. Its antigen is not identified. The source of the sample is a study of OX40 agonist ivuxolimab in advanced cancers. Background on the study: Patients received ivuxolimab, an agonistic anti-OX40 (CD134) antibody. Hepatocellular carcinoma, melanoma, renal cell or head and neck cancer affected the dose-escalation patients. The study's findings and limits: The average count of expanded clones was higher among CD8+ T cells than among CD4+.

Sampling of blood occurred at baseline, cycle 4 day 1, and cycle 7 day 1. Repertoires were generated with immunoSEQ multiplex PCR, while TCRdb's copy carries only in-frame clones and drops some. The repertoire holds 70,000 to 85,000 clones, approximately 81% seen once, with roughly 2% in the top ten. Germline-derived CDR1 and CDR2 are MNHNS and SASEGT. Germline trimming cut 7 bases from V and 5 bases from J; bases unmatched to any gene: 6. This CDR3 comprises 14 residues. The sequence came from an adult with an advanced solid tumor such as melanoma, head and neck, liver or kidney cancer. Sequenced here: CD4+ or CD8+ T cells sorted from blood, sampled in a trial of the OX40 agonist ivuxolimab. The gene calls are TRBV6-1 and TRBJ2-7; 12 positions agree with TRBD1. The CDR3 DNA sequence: TGTGCCAGCATCGTCGGGACAGGGGGCCACGAGCAGTACTTC. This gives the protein CASIVGTGGHEQYF.